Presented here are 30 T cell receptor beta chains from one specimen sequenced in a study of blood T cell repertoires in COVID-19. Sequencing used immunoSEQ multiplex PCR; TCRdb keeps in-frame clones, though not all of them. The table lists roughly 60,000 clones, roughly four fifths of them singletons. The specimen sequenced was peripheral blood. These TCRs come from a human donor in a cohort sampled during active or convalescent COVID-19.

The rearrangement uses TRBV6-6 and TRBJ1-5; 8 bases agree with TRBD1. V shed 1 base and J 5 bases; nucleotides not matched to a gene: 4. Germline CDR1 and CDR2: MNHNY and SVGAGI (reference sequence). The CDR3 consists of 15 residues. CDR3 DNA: TGTGCCAGCAGTTACTTGGACAGGGTGGATCAGCCCCAGCATTTT. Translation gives CASSYLDRVDQPQHF.

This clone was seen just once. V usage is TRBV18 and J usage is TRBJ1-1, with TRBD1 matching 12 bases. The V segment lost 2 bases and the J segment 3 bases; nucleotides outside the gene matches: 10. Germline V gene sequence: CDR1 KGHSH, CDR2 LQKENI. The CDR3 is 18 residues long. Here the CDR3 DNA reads TGTGCCAGCTCACCAACCGGGACAGGGGGCGCCGGGCACACTGAAGCTTTCTTT. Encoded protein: CASSPTGTGGAGHTEAFF. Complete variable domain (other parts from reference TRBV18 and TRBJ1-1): NAGVMQNPRHLVRRRGQEARLRCSPMKGHSHVYWYRQLPEEGLKFMVYLQKENIIDESGMPKERFSAEFPKEGPSILRIQQVVRGDSAAYFCASSPTGTGGAGHTEAFFGQGTRLTVV.

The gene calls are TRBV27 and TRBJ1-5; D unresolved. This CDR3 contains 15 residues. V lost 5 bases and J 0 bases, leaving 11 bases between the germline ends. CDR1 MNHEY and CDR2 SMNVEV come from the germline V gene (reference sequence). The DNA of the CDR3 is TGTGCCAGCAGTCCTCAGAAAAATAGCAATCAGCCCCAGCATTTT. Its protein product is CASSPQKNSNQPQHF.

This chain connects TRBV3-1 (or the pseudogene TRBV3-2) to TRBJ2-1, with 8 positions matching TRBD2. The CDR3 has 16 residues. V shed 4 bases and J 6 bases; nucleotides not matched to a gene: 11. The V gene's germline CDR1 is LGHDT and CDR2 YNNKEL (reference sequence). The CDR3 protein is CASSPWSGGPSNEQFF. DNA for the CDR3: TGTGCCAGCAGCCCCTGGAGCGGGGGCCCGTCCAATGAGCAGTTCTTC.

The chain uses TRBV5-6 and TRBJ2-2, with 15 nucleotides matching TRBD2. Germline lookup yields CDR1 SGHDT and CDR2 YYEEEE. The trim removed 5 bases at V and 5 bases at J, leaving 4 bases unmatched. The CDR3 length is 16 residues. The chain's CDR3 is CASSKGLAGGTGELFF. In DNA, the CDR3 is TGTGCCAGCAGTAAGGGACTAGCGGGGGGTACCGGGGAGCTGTTTTTT.

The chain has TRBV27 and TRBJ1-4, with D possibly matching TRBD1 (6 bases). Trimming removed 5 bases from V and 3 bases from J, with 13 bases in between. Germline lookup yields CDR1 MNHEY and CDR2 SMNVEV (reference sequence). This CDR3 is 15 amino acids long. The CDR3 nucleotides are TGTGCCAGCAGTAAGGACAGTTGGCCTAATGAAAAACTGTTTTTT. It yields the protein CASSKDSWPNEKLFF. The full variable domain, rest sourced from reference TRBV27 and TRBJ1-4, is EAQVTQNPRYLITVTGKKLTVTCSQNMNHEYMSWYRQDPGLGLRQIYYSMNVEVTDKGDVPEGYKVSRKEKRNFPLILESPSPNQTSLYFCASSKDSWPNEKLFFGSGTQLSVL.

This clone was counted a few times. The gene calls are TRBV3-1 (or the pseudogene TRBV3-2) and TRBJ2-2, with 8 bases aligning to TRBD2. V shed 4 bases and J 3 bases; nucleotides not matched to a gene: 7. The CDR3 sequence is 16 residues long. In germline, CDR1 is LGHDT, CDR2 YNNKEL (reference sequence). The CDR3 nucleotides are TGTGCCAGCAGCCGGGGCACTAGCGGCTACACCGGGGAGCTGTTTTTT. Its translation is CASSRGTSGYTGELFF.

Here the CDR3 reads CASSQSRQGAQEQYF. The CDR3 bases are TGCGCCAGCAGTCAATCCCGACAGGGGGCGCAAGAGCAGTACTTC. This chain uses TRBV23-1 with TRBJ2-7, with 10 bases fitting TRBD1. TRBV23-1 is assigned to the ORF class and has an uncertain function. CDR3 length: 15 residues. The V and J ends lost 0 bases and 7 bases, in that order; junction bases with no gene match: 6.

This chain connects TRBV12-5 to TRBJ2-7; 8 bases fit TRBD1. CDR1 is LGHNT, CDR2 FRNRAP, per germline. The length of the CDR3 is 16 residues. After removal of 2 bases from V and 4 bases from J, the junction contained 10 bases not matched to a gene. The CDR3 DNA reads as TGTGCTAGTGGTTTGACATACAGGGGGTTTTGGTACGAGCAGTACTTC. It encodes CASGLTYRGFWYEQYF.

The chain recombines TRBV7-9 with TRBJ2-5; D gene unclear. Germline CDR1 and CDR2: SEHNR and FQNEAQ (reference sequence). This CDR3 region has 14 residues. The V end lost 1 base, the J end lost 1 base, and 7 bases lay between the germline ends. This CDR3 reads CASSLVTVQETQYF. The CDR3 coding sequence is TGTGCCAGCAGCTTAGTCACTGTCCAAGAGACCCAGTACTTC.

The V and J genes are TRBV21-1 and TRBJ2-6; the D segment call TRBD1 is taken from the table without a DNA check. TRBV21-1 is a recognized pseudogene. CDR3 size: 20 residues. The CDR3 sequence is CASSIHDLGHPRRGANVLTF. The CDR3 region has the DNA TGTGCCAGCAGCATACACGACTTGGGACATCCCAGGAGGGGGGCCAACGTCCTGACTTTC.

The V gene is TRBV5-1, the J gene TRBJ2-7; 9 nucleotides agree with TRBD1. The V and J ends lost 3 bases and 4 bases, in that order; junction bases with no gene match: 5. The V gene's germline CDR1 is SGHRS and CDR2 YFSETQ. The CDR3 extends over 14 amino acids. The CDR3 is CASSSDRGNYEQYF. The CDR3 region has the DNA TGCGCCAGCAGCTCCGACAGGGGGAATTACGAGCAGTACTTC.

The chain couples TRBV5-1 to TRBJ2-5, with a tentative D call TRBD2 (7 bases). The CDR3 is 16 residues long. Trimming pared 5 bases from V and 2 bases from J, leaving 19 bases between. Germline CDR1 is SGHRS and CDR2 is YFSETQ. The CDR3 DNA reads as TGCGCCAGCAGGCCAATTTATCGGGGGGCGCAAGAGACCCAGTACTTC. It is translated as CASRPIYRGAQETQYF.

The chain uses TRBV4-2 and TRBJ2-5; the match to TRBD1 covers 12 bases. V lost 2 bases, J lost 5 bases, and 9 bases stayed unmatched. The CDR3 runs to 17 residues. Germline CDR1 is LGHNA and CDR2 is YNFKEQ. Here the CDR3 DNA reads TGTGCCAGCAGCCAATGGGGACAGGGGGCATCTGGGGAGACCCAGTACTTC. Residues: CASSQWGQGASGETQYF.

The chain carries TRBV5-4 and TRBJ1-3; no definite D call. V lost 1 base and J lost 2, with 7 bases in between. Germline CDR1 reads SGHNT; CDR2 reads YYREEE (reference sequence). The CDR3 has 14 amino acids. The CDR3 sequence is CASSLRTAGNTIYF. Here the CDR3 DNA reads TGTGCCAGCAGCTTGAGGACTGCTGGAAACACCATATATTTT.

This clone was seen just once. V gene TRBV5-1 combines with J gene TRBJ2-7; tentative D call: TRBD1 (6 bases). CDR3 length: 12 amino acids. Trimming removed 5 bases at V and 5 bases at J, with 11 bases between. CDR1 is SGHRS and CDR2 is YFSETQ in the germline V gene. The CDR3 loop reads CASSFDRNEQYF. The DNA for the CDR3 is TGCGCCAGCAGTTTTGACAGGAACGAGCAGTACTTC. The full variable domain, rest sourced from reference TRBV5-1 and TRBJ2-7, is KAGVTQTPRYLIKTRGQQVTLSCSPISGHRSVSWYQQTPGQGLQFLFEYFSETQRNKGNFPGRFSGRQFSNSRSEMNVSTLELGDSALYLCASSFDRNEQYFGPGTRLTVT.

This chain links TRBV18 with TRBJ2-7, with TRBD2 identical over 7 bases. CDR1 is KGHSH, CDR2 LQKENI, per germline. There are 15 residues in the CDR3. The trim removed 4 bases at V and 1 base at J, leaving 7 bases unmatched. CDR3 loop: CASSLGAGPSYEQYF. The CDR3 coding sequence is TGTGCCAGCTCACTAGGAGCGGGACCATCCTACGAGCAGTACTTC.

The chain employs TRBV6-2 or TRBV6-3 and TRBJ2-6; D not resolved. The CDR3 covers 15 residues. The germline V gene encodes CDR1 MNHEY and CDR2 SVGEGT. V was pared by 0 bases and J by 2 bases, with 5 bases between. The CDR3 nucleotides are TGTGCCAGCAGTTACTCTCGAGCTGGGGCCAACGTCCTGACTTTC. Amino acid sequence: CASSYSRAGANVLTF.

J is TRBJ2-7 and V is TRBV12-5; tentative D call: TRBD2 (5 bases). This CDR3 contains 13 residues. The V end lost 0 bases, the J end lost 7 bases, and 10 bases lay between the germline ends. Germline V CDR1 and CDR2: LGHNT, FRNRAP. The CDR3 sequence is CASGLVPRGEQYF. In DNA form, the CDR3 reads TGTGCTAGTGGTTTGGTACCCCGGGGAGAGCAGTACTTC. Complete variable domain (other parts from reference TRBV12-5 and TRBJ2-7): DARVTQTPRHKVTEMGQEVTMRCQPILGHNTVFWYRQTMMQGLELLAYFRNRAPLDDSGMPKDRFSAEMPDATLATLKIQPSEPRDSAVYFCASGLVPRGEQYFGPGTRLTVT.

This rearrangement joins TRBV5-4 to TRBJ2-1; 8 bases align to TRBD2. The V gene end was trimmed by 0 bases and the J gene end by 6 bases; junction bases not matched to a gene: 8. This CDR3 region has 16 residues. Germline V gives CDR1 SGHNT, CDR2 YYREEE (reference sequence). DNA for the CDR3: TGTGCCAGCAGCTTGGGGCTAGCGGGTTCGATCAATGAGCAGTTCTTC. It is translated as CASSLGLAGSINEQFF.

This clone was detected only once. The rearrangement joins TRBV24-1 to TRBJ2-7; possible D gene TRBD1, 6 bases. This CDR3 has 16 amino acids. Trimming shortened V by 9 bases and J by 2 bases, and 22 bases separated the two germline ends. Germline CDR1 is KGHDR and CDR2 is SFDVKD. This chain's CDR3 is CATPDGNTQGAYEQYF. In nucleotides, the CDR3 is TGTGCCACCCCTGATGGGAATACACAGGGAGCCTACGAGCAGTACTTC.

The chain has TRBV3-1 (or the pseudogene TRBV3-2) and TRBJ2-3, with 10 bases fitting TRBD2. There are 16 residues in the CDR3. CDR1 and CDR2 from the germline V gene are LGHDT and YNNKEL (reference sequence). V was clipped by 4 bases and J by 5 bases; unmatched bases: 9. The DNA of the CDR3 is TGTGCCAGCAGCCTCTATAGCGGGGGGAATGTAGATACGCAGTATTTT. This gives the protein CASSLYSGGNVDTQYF.

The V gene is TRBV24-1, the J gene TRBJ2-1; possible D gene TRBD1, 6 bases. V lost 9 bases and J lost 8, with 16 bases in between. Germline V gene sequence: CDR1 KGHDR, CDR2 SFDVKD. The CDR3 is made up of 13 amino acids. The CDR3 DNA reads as TGTGCCACCTCCAGGGGATGGGGCTATGAGCAGTTCTTC. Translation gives CATSRGWGYEQFF.

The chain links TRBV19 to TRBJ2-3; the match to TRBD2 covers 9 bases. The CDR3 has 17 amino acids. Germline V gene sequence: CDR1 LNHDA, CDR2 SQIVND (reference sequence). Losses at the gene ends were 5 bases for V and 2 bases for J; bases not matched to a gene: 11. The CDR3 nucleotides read TGTGCCAGTAGTTTCAAGGGACTAGCTTTGATCACAGATACGCAGTATTTT. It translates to CASSFKGLALITDTQYF.

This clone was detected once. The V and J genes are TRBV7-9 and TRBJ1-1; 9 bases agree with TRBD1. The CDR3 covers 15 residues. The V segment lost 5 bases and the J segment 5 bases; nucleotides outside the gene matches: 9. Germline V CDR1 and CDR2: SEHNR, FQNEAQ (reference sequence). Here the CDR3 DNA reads TGTGCCAGCAGCCCCGGACAGGGGAGTGATACTGAAGCTTTCTTT. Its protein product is CASSPGQGSDTEAFF.

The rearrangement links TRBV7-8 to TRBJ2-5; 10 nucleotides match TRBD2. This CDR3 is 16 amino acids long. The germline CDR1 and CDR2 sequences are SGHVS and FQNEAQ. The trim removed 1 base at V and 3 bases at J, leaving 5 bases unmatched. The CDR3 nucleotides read TGTGCCAGCAGCTTAGGTCTAGCGGGGGAGGAAGAGACCCAGTACTTC. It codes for CASSLGLAGEEETQYF.

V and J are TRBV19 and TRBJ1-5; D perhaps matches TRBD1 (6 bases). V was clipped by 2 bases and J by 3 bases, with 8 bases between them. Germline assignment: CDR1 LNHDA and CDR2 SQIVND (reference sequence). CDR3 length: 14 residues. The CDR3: CASSIRTDNQPQHF. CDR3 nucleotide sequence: TGTGCCAGTAGTATAAGGACAGACAATCAGCCCCAGCATTTT.

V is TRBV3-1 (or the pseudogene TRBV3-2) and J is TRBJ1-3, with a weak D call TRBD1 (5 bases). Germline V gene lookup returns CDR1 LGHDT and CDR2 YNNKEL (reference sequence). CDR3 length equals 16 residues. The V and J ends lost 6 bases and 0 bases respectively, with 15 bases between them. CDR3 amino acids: CASSGSGDDSGNTIYF. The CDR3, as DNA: TGTGCCAGCAGTGGTTCGGGGGACGACTCTGGAAACACCATATATTTT.

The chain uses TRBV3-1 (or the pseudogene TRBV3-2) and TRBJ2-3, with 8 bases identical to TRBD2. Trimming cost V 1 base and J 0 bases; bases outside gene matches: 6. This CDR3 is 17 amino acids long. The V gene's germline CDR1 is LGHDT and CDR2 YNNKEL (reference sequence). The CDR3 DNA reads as TGTGCCAGCAGCCAAGGCATAGCGGGGAGAAGCACAGATACGCAGTATTTT. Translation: CASSQGIAGRSTDTQYF.

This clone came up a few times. CDR3 coding DNA: TGTGCCAGCAGTCGCTGGCTAGCGGGGGAAGGGGGTGAGCAGTTCTTC. Residues: CASSRWLAGEGGEQFF. The gene calls are TRBV6-2 or TRBV6-3 and TRBJ2-1; 10 bases match TRBD2. This CDR3 has 16 residues. J gave up 9 bases and V 5 bases, and 13 bases lay outside the gene matches. Germline-derived CDR1 and CDR2 are MNHEY and SVGEGT.